This T cell receptor beta chain stems from a study of T cells in Graves' hyperthyroidism and ophthalmopathy. Turning to the study itself: Upon initial diagnosis and before any treatment, peripheral blood was collected. Study-wide results and caveats: Most thyroid-expanded clonotypes above 0.001 were also found in blood.

Germline V gene data show CDR1 as SGHTA and CDR2 as FQGTGA. Trimming at V came to 5 bases and at J to 2 bases, leaving 6 bases not matched to a gene. The CDR3 is 15 residues long. Under 3 months was the duration of disease in ophthalmopathy patients, who also had a Clinical Activity Score of at least 3 and a NOSPECS grade of at least 4. Patients were excluded for uncontrolled infection, other autoimmune disease, pregnancy or lactation. The investigators amplified TCR beta CDR3 regions from RNA transcripts. The HTBI primer set drove a first-round RT-PCR of the TCR CDR3. TCRdb reprocessed the multiplex PCR reads via MiXCR and lists one record per CDR3 protein. The sample yields about 52,000 distinct CDR3 sequences, approximately 48% seen once. By proportion, this clonotype is medium-sized. What it binds is unknown.

The source is a woman in her 50s with Graves' ophthalmopathy. Specimen: blood. The chain carries TRBV7-3 and TRBJ2-1; 7 bases agree with TRBD2. Here the CDR3 DNA reads TGTGCCAGCAGCCTCATAGCGGGTCCCTACAATGAGCAGTTCTTC. Its translation is CASSLIAGPYNEQFF.